The clone carrying this T cell receptor beta chain showed up many times. The target antigen is unknown. The source of the sample is a study of T cell repertoires in cytomegalovirus infection. Overall study results and limits: Summed frequency of shared TCR beta families picked out CMV carriers who also had the relevant HLA.

MiXCR, run by TCRdb on the reads, gives a single entry per CDR3 protein. Of about 490,000 distinct CDR3 sequences in the sample, approximately 10% were seen once. The sequenced sample consisted of PBMCs. This TCR came from a human donor in good health (CMV status not recorded). Some clones in this sample may be carry-over from other donors' samples.

The CDR3 here is CDHGGPEAFF. The DNA for the CDR3 is TGTGACCACGGGGGCCCTGAAGCTTTCTTT. The chain is built from TRBV27 and TRBJ1-1; weak D call: TRBD1 (6 bases). The CDR3 sequence is 10 residues long. CDR1 and CDR2 from the germline V gene are MNHEY and SMNVEV (reference sequence).